This TCR beta chain came from a study of control samples from healthy donors and cancer patients. Data came from immunoSEQ multiplex PCR; TCRdb stores just in-frame clones and leaves some out. There are 10,000 or so clones in the sample; roughly 93% occur only once, and about a fifth lies in the top ten. Germline values: CDR1 SQVTM, CDR2 ANQGSEA. Trimming took off 0 bases at V and 2 bases at J, with 14 bases between the two ends. CDR3 length equals 16 residues. The sequenced sample consisted of PBMCs. The receptor was isolated from a man in his fifties or sixties with colorectal cancer. The V gene is TRBV29-1, the J gene TRBJ2-1, with TRBD1 as a possible D gene (5 bases). CDR3 DNA: TGCAGCGTTGAAGATCGGTTAGACAGAGCCTACAATGAGCAGTTCTTC. Translated, it gives CSVEDRLDRAYNEQFF.